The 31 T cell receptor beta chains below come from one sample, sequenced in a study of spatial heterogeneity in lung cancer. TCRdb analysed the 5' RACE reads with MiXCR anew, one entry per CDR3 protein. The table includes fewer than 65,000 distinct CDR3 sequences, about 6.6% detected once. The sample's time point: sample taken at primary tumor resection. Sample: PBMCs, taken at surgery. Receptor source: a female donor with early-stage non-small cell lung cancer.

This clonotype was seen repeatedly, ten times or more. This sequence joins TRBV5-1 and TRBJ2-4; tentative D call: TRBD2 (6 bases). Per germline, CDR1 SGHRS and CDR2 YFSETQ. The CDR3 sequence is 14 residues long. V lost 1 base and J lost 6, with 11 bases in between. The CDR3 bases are TGCGCCAGCAGCTTGTCCGGGAGCTCAAACATTCAGTACTTC. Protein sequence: CASSLSGSSNIQYF.

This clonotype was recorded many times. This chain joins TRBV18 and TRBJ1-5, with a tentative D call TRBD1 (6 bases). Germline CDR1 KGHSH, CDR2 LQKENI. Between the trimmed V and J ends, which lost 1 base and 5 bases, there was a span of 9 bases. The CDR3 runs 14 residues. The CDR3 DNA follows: TGTGCCAGCTCACCACAGGGGGGGGATCAGCCCCAGCATTTT. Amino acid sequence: CASSPQGGDQPQHF. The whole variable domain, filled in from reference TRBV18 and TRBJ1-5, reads NAGVMQNPRHLVRRRGQEARLRCSPMKGHSHVYWYRQLPEEGLKFMVYLQKENIIDESGMPKERFSAEFPKEGPSILRIQQVVRGDSAAYFCASSPQGGDQPQHFGDGTRLSIL.

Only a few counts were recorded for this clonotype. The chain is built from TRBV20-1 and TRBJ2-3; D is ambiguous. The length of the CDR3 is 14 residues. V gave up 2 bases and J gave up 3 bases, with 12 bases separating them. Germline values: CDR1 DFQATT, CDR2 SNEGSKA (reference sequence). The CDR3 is CSARPPLRTDTQYF. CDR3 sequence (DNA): TGCAGTGCTAGACCCCCCCTGAGGACAGATACGCAGTATTTT.

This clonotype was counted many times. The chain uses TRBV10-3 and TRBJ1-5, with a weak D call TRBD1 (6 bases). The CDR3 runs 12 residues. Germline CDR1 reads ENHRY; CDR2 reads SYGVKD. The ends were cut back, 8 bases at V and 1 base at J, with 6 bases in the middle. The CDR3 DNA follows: TGTGCCATCGGACAGAGCAATCAGCCCCAGCATTTT. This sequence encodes CAIGQSNQPQHF.

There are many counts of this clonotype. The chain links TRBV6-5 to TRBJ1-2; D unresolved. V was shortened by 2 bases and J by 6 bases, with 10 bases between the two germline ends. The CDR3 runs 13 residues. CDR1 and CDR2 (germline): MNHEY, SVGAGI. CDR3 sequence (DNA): TGTGCCAGCAGTTACGAACAGTTTCATGGCTACACCTTC. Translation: CASSYEQFHGYTF.

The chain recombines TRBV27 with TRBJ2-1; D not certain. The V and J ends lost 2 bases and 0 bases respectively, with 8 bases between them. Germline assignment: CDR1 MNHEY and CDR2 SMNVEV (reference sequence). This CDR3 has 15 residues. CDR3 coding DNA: TGTGCCAGCAGTTTACCCCAGGCCTCCTACAATGAGCAGTTCTTC. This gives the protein CASSLPQASYNEQFF.

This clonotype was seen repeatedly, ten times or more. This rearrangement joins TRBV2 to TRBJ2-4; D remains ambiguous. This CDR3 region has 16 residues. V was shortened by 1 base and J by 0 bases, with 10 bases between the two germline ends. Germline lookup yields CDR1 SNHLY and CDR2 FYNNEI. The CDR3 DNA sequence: TGTGCCAGCAGTGAAGGGATGGACCTAGCCAAAAACATTCAGTACTTC. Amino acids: CASSEGMDLAKNIQYF.

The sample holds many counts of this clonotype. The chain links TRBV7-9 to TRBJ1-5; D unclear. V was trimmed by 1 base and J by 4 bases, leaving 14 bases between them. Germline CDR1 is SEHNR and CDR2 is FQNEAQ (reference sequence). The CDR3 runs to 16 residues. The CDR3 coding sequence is TGTGCCAGCAGCTTAGACGGCACTCTTCCAAATCAGCCCCAGCATTTT. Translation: CASSLDGTLPNQPQHF. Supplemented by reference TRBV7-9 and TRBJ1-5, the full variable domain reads DTGVSQNPRHKITKRGQNVTFRCDPISEHNRLYWYRQTLGQGPEFLTYFQNEAQLEKSRLLSDRFSAERPKGSFSTLEIQRTEQGDSAMYLCASSLDGTLPNQPQHFGDGTRLSIL.

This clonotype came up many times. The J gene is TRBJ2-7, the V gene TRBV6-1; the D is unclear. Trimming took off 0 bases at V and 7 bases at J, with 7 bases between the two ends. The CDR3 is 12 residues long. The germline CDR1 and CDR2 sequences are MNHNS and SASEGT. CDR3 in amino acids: CASSEASVEQYV. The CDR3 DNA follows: TGTGCCAGCAGTGAAGCCTCTGTGGAGCAGTACGTC.

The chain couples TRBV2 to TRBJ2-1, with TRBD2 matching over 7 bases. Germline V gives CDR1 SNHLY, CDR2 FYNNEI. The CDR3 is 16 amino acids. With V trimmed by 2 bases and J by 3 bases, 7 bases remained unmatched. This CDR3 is CASSEWGGSLYNEQFF. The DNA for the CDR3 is TGTGCCAGCAGTGAATGGGGGGGTTCCCTCTACAATGAGCAGTTCTTC.

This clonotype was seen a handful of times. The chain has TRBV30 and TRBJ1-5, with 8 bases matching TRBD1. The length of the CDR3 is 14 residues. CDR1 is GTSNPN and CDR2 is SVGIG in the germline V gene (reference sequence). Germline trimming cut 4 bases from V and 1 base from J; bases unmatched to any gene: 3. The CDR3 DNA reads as TGTGCCTGGAACCAGGGGGCGAGCAATCAGCCCCAGCATTTT. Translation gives CAWNQGASNQPQHF.

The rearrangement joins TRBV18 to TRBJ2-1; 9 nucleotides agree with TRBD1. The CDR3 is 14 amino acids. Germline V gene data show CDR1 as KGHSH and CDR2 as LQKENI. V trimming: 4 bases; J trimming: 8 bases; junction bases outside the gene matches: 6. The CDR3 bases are TGTGCCAGCTCACAATCCACAGGGGGCGATGAGCAGTTCTTC. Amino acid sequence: CASSQSTGGDEQFF.

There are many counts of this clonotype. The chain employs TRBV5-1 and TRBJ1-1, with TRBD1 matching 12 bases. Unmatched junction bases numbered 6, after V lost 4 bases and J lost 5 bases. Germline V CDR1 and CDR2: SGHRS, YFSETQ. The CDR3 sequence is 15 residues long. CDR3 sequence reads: CASSPGQGALTEAFF. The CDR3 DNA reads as TGCGCCAGCAGCCCGGGACAGGGGGCTTTGACTGAAGCTTTCTTT.

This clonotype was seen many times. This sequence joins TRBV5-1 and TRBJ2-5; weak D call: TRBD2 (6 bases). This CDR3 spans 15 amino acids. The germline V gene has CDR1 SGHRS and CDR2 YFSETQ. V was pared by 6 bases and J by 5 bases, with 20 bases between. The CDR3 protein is CASTSVAGGSETQYF. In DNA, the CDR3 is TGCGCCAGCACCTCCGTTGCCGGGGGATCGGAGACCCAGTACTTC.

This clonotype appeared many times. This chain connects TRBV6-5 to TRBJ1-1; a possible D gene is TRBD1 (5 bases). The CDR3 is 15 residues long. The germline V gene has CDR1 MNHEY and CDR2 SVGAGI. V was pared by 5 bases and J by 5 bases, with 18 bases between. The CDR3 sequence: CASSRLGRGETEAFF. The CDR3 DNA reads TGTGCCAGCAGTCGACTGGGGAGGGGCGAGACTGAAGCTTTCTTT.

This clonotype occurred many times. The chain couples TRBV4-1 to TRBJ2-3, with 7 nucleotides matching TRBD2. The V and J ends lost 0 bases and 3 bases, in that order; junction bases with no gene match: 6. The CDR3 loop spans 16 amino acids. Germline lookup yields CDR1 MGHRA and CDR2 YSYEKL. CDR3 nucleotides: TGCGCCAGCAGCCAAGATGCGGGGGACGGGACAGATACGCAGTATTTT. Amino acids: CASSQDAGDGTDTQYF.

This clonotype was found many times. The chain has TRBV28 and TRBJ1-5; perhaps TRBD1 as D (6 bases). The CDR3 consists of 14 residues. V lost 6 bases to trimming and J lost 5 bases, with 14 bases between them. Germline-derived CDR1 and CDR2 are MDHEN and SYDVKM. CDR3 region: CASRSQGIYQPQHF. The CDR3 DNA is TGTGCCAGCAGGTCACAGGGAATCTATCAGCCCCAGCATTTT.

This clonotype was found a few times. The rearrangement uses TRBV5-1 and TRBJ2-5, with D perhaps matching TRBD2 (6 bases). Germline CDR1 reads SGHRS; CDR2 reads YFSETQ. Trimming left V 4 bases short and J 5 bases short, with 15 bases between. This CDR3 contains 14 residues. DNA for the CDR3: TGCGCCAGCAGCACAGAGGGACTTTTTGAGACCCAGTACTTC. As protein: CASSTEGLFETQYF.

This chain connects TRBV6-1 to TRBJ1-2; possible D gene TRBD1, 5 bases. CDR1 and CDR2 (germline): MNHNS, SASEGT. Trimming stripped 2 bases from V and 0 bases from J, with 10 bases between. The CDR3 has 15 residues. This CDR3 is CASSESTVPNYGYTF. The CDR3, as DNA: TGTGCCAGCAGTGAATCGACAGTTCCTAACTATGGCTACACCTTC.

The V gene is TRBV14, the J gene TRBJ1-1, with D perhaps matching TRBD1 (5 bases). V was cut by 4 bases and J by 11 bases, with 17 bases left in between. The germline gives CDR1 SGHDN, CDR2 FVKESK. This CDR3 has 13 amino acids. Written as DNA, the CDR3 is TGTGCCAGCAGCCTTTCCTCGGGGGGACGCGCTTTCTTT. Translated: CASSLSSGGRAFF.

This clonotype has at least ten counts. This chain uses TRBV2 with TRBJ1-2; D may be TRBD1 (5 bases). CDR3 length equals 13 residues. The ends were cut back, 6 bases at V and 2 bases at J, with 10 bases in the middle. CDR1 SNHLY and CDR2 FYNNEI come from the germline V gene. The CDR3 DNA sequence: TGTGCCAGCAGCGCGGACACAAACTATGGCTACACCTTC. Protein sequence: CASSADTNYGYTF.

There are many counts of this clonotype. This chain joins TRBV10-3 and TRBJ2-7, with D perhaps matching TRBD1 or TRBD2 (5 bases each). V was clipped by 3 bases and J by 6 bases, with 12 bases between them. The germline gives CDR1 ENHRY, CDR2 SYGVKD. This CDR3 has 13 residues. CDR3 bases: TGTGCCATCAGTGATTCGACTGGGGGCGAGCAGTACTTC. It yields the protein CAISDSTGGEQYF.

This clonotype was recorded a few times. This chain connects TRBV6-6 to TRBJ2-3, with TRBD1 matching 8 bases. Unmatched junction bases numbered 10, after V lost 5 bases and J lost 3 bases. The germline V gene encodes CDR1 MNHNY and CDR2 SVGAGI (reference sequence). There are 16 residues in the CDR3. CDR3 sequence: CASSHRGTGLTDTQYF. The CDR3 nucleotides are TGTGCCAGCAGTCACAGAGGGACAGGATTAACAGATACGCAGTATTTT.

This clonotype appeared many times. This CDR3 reads CASSDSRADGGNTIYF. The CDR3 DNA sequence: TGTGCCAGCAGTGATAGCCGGGCCGATGGTGGAAACACCATATATTTT. The chain employs TRBV25-1 and TRBJ1-3; D gene ambiguous. From germline, CDR1 is MGHDK and CDR2 SYGVNS. V was trimmed by 3 bases and J by 3 bases, leaving 15 bases between them. The CDR3 loop spans 16 amino acids.

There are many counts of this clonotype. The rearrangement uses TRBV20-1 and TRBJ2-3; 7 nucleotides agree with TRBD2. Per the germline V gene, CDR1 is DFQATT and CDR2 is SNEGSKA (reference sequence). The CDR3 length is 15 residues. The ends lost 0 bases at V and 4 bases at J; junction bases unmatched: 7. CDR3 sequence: CSARDGVAGSDTQYF. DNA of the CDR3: TGCAGTGCTAGAGATGGAGTAGCGGGCTCAGATACGCAGTATTTT.

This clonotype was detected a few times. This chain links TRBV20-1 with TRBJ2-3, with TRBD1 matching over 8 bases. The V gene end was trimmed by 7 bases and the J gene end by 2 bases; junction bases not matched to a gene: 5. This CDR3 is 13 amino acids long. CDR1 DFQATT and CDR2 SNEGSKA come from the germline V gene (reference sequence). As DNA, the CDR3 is TGCAGTGTCATGCAGGGGGCCACAGATACGCAGTATTTT. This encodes CSVMQGATDTQYF.

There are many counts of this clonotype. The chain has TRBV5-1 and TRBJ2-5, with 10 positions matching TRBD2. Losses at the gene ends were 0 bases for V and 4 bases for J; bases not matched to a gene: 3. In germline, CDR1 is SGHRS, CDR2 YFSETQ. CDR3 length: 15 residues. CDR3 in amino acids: CASSLGQREGETQYF. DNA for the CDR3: TGCGCCAGCAGCTTGGGACAGCGGGAGGGAGAGACCCAGTACTTC.

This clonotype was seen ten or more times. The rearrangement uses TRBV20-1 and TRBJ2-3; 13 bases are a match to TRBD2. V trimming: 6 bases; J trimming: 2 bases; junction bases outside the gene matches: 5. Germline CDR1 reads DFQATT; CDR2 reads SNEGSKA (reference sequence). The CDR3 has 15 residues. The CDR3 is CSAKGLAGYTDTQYF. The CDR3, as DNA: TGCAGTGCCAAGGGACTAGCGGGGTACACAGATACGCAGTATTTT.

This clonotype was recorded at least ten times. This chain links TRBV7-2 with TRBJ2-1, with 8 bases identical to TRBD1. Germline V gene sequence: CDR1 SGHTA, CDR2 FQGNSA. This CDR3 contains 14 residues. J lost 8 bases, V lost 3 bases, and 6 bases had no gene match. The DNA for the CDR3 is TGTGCCAGCAGCTTCAGGGGGCGCTTCCATGAGCAGTTCTTC. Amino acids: CASSFRGRFHEQFF. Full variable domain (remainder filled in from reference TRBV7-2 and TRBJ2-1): GAGVSQSPSNKVTEKGKDVELRCDPISGHTALYWYRQSLGQGLEFLIYFQGNSAPDKSGLPSDRFSAERTGGSVSTLTIQRTQQEDSAVYLCASSFRGRFHEQFFGPGTRLTVL.

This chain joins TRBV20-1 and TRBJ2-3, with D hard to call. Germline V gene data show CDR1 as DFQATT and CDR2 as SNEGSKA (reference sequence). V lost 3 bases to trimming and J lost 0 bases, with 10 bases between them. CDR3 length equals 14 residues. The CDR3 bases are TGCAGTGCTAGGGCGGCTACTAGCACAGATACGCAGTATTTT. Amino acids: CSARAATSTDTQYF.

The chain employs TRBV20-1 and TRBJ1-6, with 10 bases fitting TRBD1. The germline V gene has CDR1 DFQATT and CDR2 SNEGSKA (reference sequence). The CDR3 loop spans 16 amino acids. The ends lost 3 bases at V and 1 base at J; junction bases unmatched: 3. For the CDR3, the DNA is TGCAGTGCTAGGGGGACAGGGGAATCCTATAATTCACCCCTCCACTTT. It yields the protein CSARGTGESYNSPLHF.